This T cell receptor beta chain is drawn from a study of regulatory T cells in long-lasting Graves disease (dated by TCRdb to the early 2020s). About the study as a whole: Antithyroid drugs had been taken for less than 3 months by newly diagnosed Graves' disease patients. TCR sequencing covered some 13 persistent and approximately 20 newly diagnosed Graves' disease patients, some 33 samples in total. This study used TCR sequencing and RNA sequencing of peripheral blood to compare persistent Graves' disease patients against newly diagnosed Graves' disease patients. The study was registered as a clinical trial and conducted in China. General conclusions and limits of the study: The small sample size was acknowledged by the authors as a limitation that may reduce accuracy. More public clonotypes were shared among persistent patients (2,741) than among newly diagnosed patients (approximately 930). Persistent Graves' disease patients showed lower TCR Shannon entropy and fewer highly expanded clones than newly diagnosed patients, suggesting clonal expansion. Only the TCR beta chain was sequenced and analyzed. Because the primary lesion, thyroid tissue, could not be accessed, the study looked at peripheral blood alone. TRBV28, TRBJ1-2 and TRBJ2-5 were preferentially used in persistent disease, while TRBV20-1 and TRBJ2-1 were favored in newly diagnosed disease.

Counted from cysteine to phenylalanine, this CDR3 has 13 amino acids. CDR3 DNA is the only sequence kept; it has 39 bases, read in frame from the first base. V lost 0 bases and J lost 8 bases; the stretch between them is 8 bases long. Based on the germline V gene, the CDR1 and CDR2 sequences are SGDLS and YYNGEE. This clonotype turned up a few times. Which antigen it targets is not known. No quality values exist for individual bases; no much larger clone is one base distant. The time point tag for this specimen amounts to: newly diagnosed GD, antithyroid drugs for less than 3 months. For both TCR sequencing and RNA sequencing, RNA was extracted from PBMCs using TRIzol. Graves' disease was diagnosed according to American Thyroid Association guidelines. Patients for the study were recruited at an endocrinology department in Xi'an, China. Each patient gave roughly 10 milliliters of peripheral blood, collected in an EDTA anticoagulant tube. Ficoll Paque Plus density gradient separation was used to isolate PBMCs, and no additional T cell sorting was done. RNA quality was checked with an Agilent 2100 Bioanalyzer and agarose gel, and concentration with a NanoDrop 2000.

The library came from multiplex PCR. Sequencing was performed on an Illumina HiSeq 4000. iRepertoire HTBI primers and Arm-PCR amplification of CDR3 regions were used to construct TCR beta libraries. Before sequencing, the PCR products underwent gel purification. The paper's data handling went like this. Gene usage analysis of CDR3 amino acid clonotypes relied on the roughly 60 TRBV and around 13 TRBJ segments identified across samples. Filtered high-quality paired reads were merged into contigs using COPE and FqMerger. Contigs were aligned with BLAST to IMGT TRBV, TRBD and TRBJ reference genes, and CDR3 was defined per IMGT. Any clonotype with a frequency above 0.1% was classified as a highly expanded clone. Shannon entropy served as the measure of repertoire diversity, while the Gini coefficient captured V-J evenness. A clonotype found in more than one individual was treated as public. TCRdb trimmed the raw reads at Q25, called clones with MiXCR and kept productive beta chains. Rows are combined by CDR3 protein, so each entry shows the most common genes and DNA. In this record, the V and J calls reflect TCRdb's handling and not the investigators' own analysis. The sample table shows 350,000 to 400,000 distinct CDR3 sequences, and around 16% are seen once. The top ten hold 20% to 25% of the sample.

Separately, the same data were catalogued under a study of T cells in Graves' hyperthyroidism and ophthalmopathy. As that second study puts it: A patient counted as having stable Graves' hyperthyroidism if no progression to ophthalmopathy occurred over 18 months of follow-up. Hyperthyroidism patients were newly diagnosed, had a disease duration of under 2 months, and were aged 18 to 65 years. Exclusion was applied to patients with uncontrolled infections, other autoimmune diseases, pregnancy or lactation. Diagnoses were based on clinical symptoms, serum thyroxine and TRAb, thyroid ultrasound and orbital computed tomography. The first round of RT-PCR for the TCR CDR3 was performed with the HTBI primer set and the Qiagen OneStep RT-PCR kit. Blood samples also contained most of the expanded thyroid clonotypes (frequency above 0.001), which suggests that blood repertoires may reflect thyroid immune responses. In cross-validation, a model built on a 13 V-J signature told ophthalmopathy apart from stable hyperthyroidism with 85% to 90% sensitivity and around 83% specificity, and in testing the same model reached 80%/75%. In validation, progression to ophthalmopathy was predicted by the model with around 70% sensitivity and roughly 76% specificity, a median of approximately 6.5 months before onset. A discovery cohort of fewer than 110 patients, approximately 44 with Graves' ophthalmopathy and 57 with stable Graves' hyperthyroidism, was used to find distinguishing TCR V-J signatures. Whether ophthalmopathy could be predicted prospectively was tested in an independent validation cohort made up of roughly 19 hyperthyroidism patients plus 17 patients who later progressed to ophthalmopathy. For training and testing, the 80 to 100 patients in the discovery cohort were randomly divided in a 7:3 ratio. The study also compared thyroid tissue and blood T-cell repertoires from a handful of Graves' hyperthyroidism patients. Once sampling was done, hyperthyroidism patients were given methimazole at a starting dose of 30 mg daily, whereas ophthalmopathy patients were given high-dose intravenous methylprednisolone. The libraries were constructed in a second round of multiplex PCR and then size-selected and purified. The libraries were sequenced on an Illumina HiSeq2000 using paired-end 100 bp reads. SOAPnuke was used to process the raw data, throwing out any read that contained adapters or uncalled bases, had a mean Phred below 15, or lacked an exact constant-primer or identifier match. COPE v1.2.5 was used to merge high-quality paired reads, and clonotypes were defined as unique nucleotide sequences. MiTCR v1.1 was used to align the clonotypes against IMGT TRBV, TRBD and TRBJ reference segments. The analysis included only V-J combinations with a frequency above 0.0001, which together covered around 99% of the repertoires. The TCS score was defined as the ratio of F50 (clonal expansion) to E x V (chaos), calculated using BLOSUM62-based TCRdist between CDR3 peptides within each V-J. Welch's t-statistics and random forest reduced fewer than 600 V-J features to roughly 13, which were used in a naive Bayes classifier (R e1071). No statistical method was used to fix the sample size in advance, and group allocation was not hidden from the investigators. TCR Vbeta CDR3 sequencing of 120 to 150 peripheral blood samples (over 40 ophthalmopathy, 75 or so hyperthyroidism and some 17 progressor patients) is reported in the paper.

The chain links TRBV9 with TRBJ1-4, with the D segment identity uncertain. This sequence originates from a woman aged 18-29 years with Graves disease. Donor details come from another sample of the same person, matched by shared clones. Sequences were derived from peripheral blood mononuclear cells (PBMCs), sampled at new diagnosis, from a patient treated with antithyroid drugs. Read as DNA, the sequence is TGTGCCAGCAGCGTAGCTCTAGGAGAAAAACTGTTTTTT. This gives the protein CASSVALGEKLFF.